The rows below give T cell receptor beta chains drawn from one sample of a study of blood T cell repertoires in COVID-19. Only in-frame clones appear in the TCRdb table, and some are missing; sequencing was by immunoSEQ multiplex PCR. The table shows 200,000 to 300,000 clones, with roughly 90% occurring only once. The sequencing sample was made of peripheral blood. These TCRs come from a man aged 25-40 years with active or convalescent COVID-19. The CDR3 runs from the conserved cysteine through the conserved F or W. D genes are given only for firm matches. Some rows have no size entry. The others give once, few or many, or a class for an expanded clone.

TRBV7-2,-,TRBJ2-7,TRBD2,CASSSQLAGGTYEQYF,TGTGCCAGCAGCTCCCAGCTAGCGGGGGGGACCTACGAGCAGTACTTC
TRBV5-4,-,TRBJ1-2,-,CASSFPSQGLAYGYTF,TGTGCCAGCAGCTTCCCCAGCCAGGGACTCGCCTATGGCTACACCTTC
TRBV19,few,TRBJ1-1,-,CASSKYSLTVSEAFF,TGTGCCAGTAGCAAATACTCCCTGACAGTAAGTGAAGCTTTCTTT
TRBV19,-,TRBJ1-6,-,CASTPGHGESPLHF,TGTGCCAGTACTCCGGGACACGGGGAGTCACCCCTCCACTTT
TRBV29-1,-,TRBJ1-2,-,CSVEVREAAGSYTF,TGCAGCGTTGAAGTTCGGGAGGCGGCGGGTAGCTACACCTTC
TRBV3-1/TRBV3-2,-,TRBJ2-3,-,CASSQDISSTDTQYF,TGTGCCAGCAGCCAAGATATATCTAGCACAGATACGCAGTATTTT
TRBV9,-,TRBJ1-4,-,CASSVGATTNEKLFF,TGTGCCAGCAGCGTGGGGGCCACAACTAATGAAAAACTGTTTTTT
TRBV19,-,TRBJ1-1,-,CASTPGNTEAFF,TGTGCCAGCACTCCAGGGAACACTGAAGCTTTCTTT
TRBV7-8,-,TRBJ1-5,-,CASSLGRVSNQPQHF,TGTGCCAGCAGCTTAGGGCGGGTGAGCAATCAGCCCCAGCATTTT
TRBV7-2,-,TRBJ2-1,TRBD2,CASSLRTSGYNEQFF,TGTGCCAGCAGCTTAAGGACTAGCGGCTACAATGAGCAGTTCTTC